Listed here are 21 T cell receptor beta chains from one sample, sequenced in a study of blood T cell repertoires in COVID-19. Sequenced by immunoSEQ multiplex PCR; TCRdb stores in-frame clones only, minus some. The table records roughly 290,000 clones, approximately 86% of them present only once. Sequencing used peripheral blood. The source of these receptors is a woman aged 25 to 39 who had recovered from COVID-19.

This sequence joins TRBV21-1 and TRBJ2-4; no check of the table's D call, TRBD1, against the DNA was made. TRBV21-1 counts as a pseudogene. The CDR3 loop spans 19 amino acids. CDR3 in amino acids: CASSNPTGTGTLAKNIQYF. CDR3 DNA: TGTGCCAGCAGCAACCCGACCGGGACAGGGACCCTAGCCAAAAACATTCAGTACTTC.

Here the CDR3 DNA reads TGTGCCAGCAGTTTCCTCCGGGACACGAGCGGCTACACCTTC. The encoded protein is CASSFLRDTSGYTF. This chain uses TRBV28 with TRBJ1-2, with D possibly TRBD1 on 6 matching bases. The V end lost 3 bases, the J end lost 8 bases, and 16 bases lay between the germline ends. The CDR3 extends over 14 amino acids. CDR1 MDHEN and CDR2 SYDVKM come from the germline V gene.

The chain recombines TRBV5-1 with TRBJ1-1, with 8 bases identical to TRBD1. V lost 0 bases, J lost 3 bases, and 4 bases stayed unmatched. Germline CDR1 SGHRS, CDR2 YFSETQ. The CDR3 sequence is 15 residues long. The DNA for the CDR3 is TGCGCCAGCAGCTTGGAGGACAGGGCTTACACTGAAGCTTTCTTT. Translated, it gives CASSLEDRAYTEAFF.

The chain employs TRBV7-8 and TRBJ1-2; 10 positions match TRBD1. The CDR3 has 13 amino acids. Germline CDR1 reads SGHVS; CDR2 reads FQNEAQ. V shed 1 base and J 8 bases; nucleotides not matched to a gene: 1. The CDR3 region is CASSLGDRGGYTF. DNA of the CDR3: TGTGCCAGCAGCTTAGGGGACAGGGGCGGCTACACCTTC.

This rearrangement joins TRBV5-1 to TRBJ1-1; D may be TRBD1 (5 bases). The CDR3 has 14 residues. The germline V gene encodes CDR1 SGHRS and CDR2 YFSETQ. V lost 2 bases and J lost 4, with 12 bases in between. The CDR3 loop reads CASSFLPRGTEAFF. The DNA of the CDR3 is TGCGCCAGCAGCTTCCTGCCTAGGGGCACTGAAGCTTTCTTT.

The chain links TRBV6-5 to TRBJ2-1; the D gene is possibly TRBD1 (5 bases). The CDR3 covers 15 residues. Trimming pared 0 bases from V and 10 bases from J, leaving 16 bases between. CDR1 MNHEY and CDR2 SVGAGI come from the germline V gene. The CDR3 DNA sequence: TGTGCCAGCAGTTACTCAGACCTCAGGGCCGGGGAGCAGTTCTTC. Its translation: CASSYSDLRAGEQFF.

The CDR3, as DNA: TGTGCCAGCAGCTCCGGGACAAAGAACGAAGTGACCCAGTACTTC. Amino acids: CASSSGTKNEVTQYF. The gene calls are TRBV7-8 and TRBJ2-5, with TRBD1 as a possible D gene (6 bases). V lost 4 bases and J 7 bases, leaving 19 bases between the germline ends. The CDR3 is 15 residues long. The V gene's germline CDR1 is SGHVS and CDR2 FQNEAQ.

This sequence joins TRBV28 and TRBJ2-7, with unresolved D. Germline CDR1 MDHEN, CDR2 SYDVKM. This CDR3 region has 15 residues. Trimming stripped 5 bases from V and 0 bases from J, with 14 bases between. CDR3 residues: CASSPSRFGSYEQYF. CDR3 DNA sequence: TGTGCCAGCAGTCCCTCTCGGTTCGGCTCCTACGAGCAGTACTTC.

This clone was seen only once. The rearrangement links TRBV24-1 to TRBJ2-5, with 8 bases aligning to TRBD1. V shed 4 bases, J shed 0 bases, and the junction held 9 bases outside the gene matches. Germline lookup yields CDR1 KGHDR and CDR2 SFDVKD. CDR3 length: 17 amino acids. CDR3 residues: CATSDYGQGLYQETQYF. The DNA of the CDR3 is TGTGCCACCAGTGACTACGGACAGGGTTTGTACCAAGAGACCCAGTACTTC.

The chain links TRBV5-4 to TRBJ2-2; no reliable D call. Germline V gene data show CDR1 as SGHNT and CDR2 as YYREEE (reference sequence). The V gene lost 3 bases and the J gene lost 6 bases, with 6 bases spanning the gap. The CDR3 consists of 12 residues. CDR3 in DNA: TGTGCCAGCAGCTCTGAGGCCGGGGAGCTGTTTTTT. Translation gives CASSSEAGELFF.

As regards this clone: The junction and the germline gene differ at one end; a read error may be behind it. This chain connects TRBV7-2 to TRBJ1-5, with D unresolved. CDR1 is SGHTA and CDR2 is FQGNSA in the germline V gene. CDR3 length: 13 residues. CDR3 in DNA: TGTGCCAGCAGTTTAGCCCTCAATCAGCCCCAGCATTTT. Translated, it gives CASSLALNQPQHF.

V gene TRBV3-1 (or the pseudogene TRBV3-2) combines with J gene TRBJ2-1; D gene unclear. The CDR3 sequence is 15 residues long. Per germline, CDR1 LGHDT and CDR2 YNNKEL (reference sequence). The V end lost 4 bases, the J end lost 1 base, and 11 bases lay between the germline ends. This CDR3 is CASSPVTGSYNEQFF. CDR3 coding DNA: TGTGCCAGCAGCCCTGTTACCGGGTCCTACAATGAGCAGTTCTTC.

DNA of the CDR3: TGTGCCAGCACCCTTGAGGACAGCGTTAATGAAAAACTGTTTTTT. The encoded protein is CASTLEDSVNEKLFF. The chain joins TRBV2 to TRBJ1-4; possible D gene TRBD1, 6 bases. CDR1 and CDR2 from the germline V gene are SNHLY and FYNNEI. This CDR3 spans 15 amino acids. Trimming removed 7 bases from V and 4 bases from J, with 16 bases in between.

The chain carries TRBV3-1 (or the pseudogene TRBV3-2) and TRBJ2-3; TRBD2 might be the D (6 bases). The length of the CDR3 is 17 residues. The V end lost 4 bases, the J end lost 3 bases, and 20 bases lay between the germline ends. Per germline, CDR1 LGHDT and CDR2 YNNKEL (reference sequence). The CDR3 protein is CASSRALGGWGTDTQYF. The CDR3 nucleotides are TGTGCCAGCAGCCGTGCTCTGGGAGGATGGGGGACAGATACGCAGTATTTT.

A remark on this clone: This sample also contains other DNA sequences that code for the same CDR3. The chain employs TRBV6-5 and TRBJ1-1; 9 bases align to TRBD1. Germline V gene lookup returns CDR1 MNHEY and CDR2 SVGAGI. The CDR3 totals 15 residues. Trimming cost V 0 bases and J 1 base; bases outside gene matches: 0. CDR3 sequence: CASSYSGQGNTEAFF. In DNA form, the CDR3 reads TGTGCCAGCAGTTACTCGGGACAGGGGAACACTGAAGCTTTCTTT.

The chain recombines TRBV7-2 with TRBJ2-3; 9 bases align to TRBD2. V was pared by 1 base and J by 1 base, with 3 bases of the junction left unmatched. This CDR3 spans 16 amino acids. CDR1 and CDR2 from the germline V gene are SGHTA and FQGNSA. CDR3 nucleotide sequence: TGTGCCAGCAGCTTAGAGCGGACTAGCGGCACAGATACGCAGTATTTT. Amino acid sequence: CASSLERTSGTDTQYF. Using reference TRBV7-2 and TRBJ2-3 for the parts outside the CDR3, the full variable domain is GAGVSQSPSNKVTEKGKDVELRCDPISGHTALYWYRQSLGQGLEFLIYFQGNSAPDKSGLPSDRFSAERTGGSVSTLTIQRTQQEDSAVYLCASSLERTSGTDTQYFGPGTRLTVL.

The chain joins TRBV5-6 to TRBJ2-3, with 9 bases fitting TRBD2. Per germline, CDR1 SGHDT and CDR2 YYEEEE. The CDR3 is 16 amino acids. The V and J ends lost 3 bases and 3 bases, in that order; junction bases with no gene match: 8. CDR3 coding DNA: TGTGCCAGCAGCTCGAGCTCTAGCGGGGCGACAGATACGCAGTATTTT. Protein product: CASSSSSSGATDTQYF.

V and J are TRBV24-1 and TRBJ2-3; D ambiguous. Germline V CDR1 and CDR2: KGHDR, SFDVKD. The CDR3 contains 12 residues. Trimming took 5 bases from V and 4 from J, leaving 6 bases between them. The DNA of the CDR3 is TGTGCCACCAGTGGCGGTTCAGATACGCAGTATTTT. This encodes CATSGGSDTQYF.

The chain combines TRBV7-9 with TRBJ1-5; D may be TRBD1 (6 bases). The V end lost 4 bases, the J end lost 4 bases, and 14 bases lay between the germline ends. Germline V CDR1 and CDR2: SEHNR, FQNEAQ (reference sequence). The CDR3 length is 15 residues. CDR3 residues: CASSYGDRLNQPQHF. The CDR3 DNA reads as TGTGCCAGCAGCTATGGAGACAGGCTGAATCAGCCCCAGCATTTT.

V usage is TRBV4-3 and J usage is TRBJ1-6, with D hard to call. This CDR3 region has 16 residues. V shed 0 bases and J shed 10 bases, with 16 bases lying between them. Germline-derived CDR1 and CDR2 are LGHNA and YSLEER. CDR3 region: CASSQDVVRKGSPLHF. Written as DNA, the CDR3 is TGCGCCAGCAGCCAAGATGTCGTGAGGAAAGGATCACCCCTCCACTTT.

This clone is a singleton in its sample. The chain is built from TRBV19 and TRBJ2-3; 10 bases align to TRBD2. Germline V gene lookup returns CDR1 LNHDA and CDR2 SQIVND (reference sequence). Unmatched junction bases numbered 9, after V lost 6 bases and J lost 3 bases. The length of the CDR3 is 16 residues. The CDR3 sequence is CASRRSGGAKTDTQYF. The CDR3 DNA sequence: TGTGCCAGTAGACGGAGCGGGGGGGCAAAGACAGATACGCAGTATTTT.